These 27 T cell receptor beta chains were sequenced from one sample in a study of shared clonotypes between healthy human individuals. The assay was immunoSEQ multiplex PCR, and TCRdb's table has in-frame clones only and misses some. The sample carries about 2.4 million clones, over 85% recorded once. Input material: naive CD4+ T cells sorted from blood. Subset defined: CD45RA+ positively selected. These receptors all stem from a man younger than 35 in good health.

The rearrangement uses TRBV19 and TRBJ2-2; no clear D gene. V lost 4 bases and J lost 5, with 11 bases in between. The CDR3 is made up of 14 amino acids. In germline, CDR1 is LNHDA, CDR2 SQIVND (reference sequence). The DNA for the CDR3 is TGTGCCAGTAGTACCTATCAAGGGACCGGGGAGCTGTTTTTT. Protein product: CASSTYQGTGELFF. Full variable domain (outside the CDR3, taken from reference TRBV19 and TRBJ2-2): DGGITQSPKYLFRKEGQNVTLSCEQNLNHDAMYWYRQDPGQGLRLIYYSQIVNDFQKGDIAEGYSVSREKKESFPLTVTSAQKNPTAFYLCASSTYQGTGELFFGEGSRLTVL.

Only a few counts were recorded for this clone. V and J are TRBV6-6 and TRBJ1-4, with unresolved D. The CDR3 runs to 12 residues. Germline V lookup: CDR1 MNHNY, CDR2 SVGAGI (reference sequence). V was clipped by 0 bases and J by 7 bases, with 3 bases between them. CDR3 bases: TGTGCCAGCAGTTACTCGCTTGAAAAACTGTTTTTT. Its protein product is CASSYSLEKLFF.

The chain links TRBV6-1 to TRBJ2-7, with 7 bases that match TRBD2. The ends lost 10 bases at V and 1 base at J; junction bases unmatched: 7. Germline values: CDR1 MNHNS, CDR2 SASEGT. There are 13 residues in the CDR3. The DNA of the CDR3 is TGTGCCACCCGACCGGGGGGTTCCTACGAGCAGTACTTC. This codes for CATRPGGSYEQYF.

The V gene is TRBV6-1, the J gene TRBJ2-1; D gene unclear. With 4 bases removed from V and 6 bases from J, the gap between germline ends came to 7 bases. CDR1 MNHNS and CDR2 SASEGT come from the germline V gene. The CDR3 totals 12 residues. This CDR3 reads CASSVGSNEQFF. CDR3 DNA sequence: TGTGCCAGCAGTGTAGGAAGCAATGAGCAGTTCTTC.

The chain employs TRBV18 and TRBJ2-3; 7 bases map to TRBD2. The CDR3 consists of 13 residues. Germline values: CDR1 KGHSH, CDR2 LQKENI. J lost 5 bases, V lost 3 bases, and 2 bases had no gene match. CDR3 sequence (DNA): TGTGCCAGCTCACCGCGGGAGATAGATACGCAGTATTTT. As protein: CASSPREIDTQYF.

V and J are TRBV18 and TRBJ1-6; 10 bases line up with TRBD1. Germline CDR1 reads KGHSH; CDR2 reads LQKENI. J lost 10 bases, V lost 6 bases, and 9 bases had no gene match. CDR3 length equals 15 residues. The CDR3 is CASSPLGDRGSPLHF. The CDR3 DNA follows: TGTGCCAGCTCCCCCTTAGGGGACAGGGGCTCACCCCTCCACTTT.

The chain employs TRBV6-1 and TRBJ1-2; D might be TRBD1 (6 bases). Germline V gene sequence: CDR1 MNHNS, CDR2 SASEGT. The CDR3 is 12 amino acids. Trimming left V 6 bases short and J 4 bases short, with 9 bases between. CDR3 DNA: TGTGCCAGCAGCGGGGGCTTCTATGGCTACACCTTC. Residues: CASSGGFYGYTF.

DNA for the CDR3: TGTGCCAGCAGTTACGGACTTACCTACGAGCAGTACTTC. Its translation is CASSYGLTYEQYF. This chain joins TRBV28 and TRBJ2-7; D may be TRBD2 (5 bases). V lost 4 bases and J lost 2, with 9 bases in between. Germline V gene data show CDR1 as MDHEN and CDR2 as SYDVKM. This CDR3 spans 13 amino acids.

The J gene is TRBJ1-3, the V gene TRBV28, with no clear D. The germline V gene has CDR1 MDHEN and CDR2 SYDVKM. The CDR3 has 11 residues. Trimming pared 7 bases from V and 8 bases from J, leaving 9 bases between. CDR3 DNA: TGTGCCAGCATGTGGAGATACACCATATATTTT. Its translation is CASMWRYTIYF.

The rearrangement joins TRBV7-9 to TRBJ2-5; D is ambiguous. Germline CDR1 SEHNR, CDR2 FQNEAQ (reference sequence). The ends were cut back, 5 bases at V and 0 bases at J, with 10 bases in the middle. The CDR3 has 14 residues. The CDR3: CASSPTSYQETQYF. CDR3 DNA sequence: TGTGCCAGCAGCCCAACGTCGTACCAAGAGACCCAGTACTTC.

Points on this clone: This sample also contains other DNA sequences that code for the same CDR3. The rearrangement uses TRBV7-8 and TRBJ2-2; 9 bases map to TRBD2. Germline V gives CDR1 SGHVS, CDR2 FQNEAQ. Trimming cost V 5 bases and J 1 base; bases outside gene matches: 2. The CDR3 totals 15 residues. CDR3 sequence (DNA): TGTGCCAGCAGCCGTAGCGGGGGGAACACCGGGGAGCTGTTTTTT. Translating gives CASSRSGGNTGELFF. Supplemented by reference TRBV7-8 and TRBJ2-2, the full variable domain reads GAGVSQSPRYKVAKRGQDVALRCDPISGHVSLFWYQQALGQGPEFLTYFQNEAQLDKSGLPSDRFFAERPEGSVSTLKIQRTQQEDSAVYLCASSRSGGNTGELFFGEGSRLTVL.

This clone has only a few counts. This chain links TRBV6-6 with TRBJ1-5, with a weak D call TRBD1 (6 bases). Germline V gene sequence: CDR1 MNHNY, CDR2 SVGAGI (reference sequence). Trimming took 7 bases from V and 4 from J, leaving 17 bases between them. This CDR3 has 15 amino acids. The DNA of the CDR3 is TGTGCCAGCACCCCGCCGGGGGGGCTAAATCAGCCCCAGCATTTT. Amino acid sequence: CASTPPGGLNQPQHF.

This chain uses TRBV27 with TRBJ1-3; D gene unclear. Per germline, CDR1 MNHEY and CDR2 SMNVEV (reference sequence). CDR3 length: 14 residues. The V end lost 6 bases, the J end lost 0 bases, and 9 bases lay between the germline ends. CDR3 bases: TGTGCCAGCAGCAACACGGTCTCTGGAAACACCATATATTTT. Residues: CASSNTVSGNTIYF.

The chain links TRBV2 to TRBJ1-1; the D gene is possibly TRBD1 (6 bases). Trimming shortened V by 6 bases and J by 5 bases, and 13 bases separated the two germline ends. This CDR3 has 13 residues. Germline lookup yields CDR1 SNHLY and CDR2 FYNNEI. CDR3 amino acids: CASRAEGGTEAFF. The CDR3 DNA sequence: TGTGCCAGCAGGGCAGAGGGGGGAACTGAAGCTTTCTTT.

The V call is TRBV6-6, the J call TRBJ2-1, with unresolved D. The CDR3 totals 12 residues. The V gene's germline CDR1 is MNHNY and CDR2 SVGAGI (reference sequence). Trimming removed 0 bases at V and 13 bases at J, with 10 bases between. Here the CDR3 reads CASSYSNGDQFF. The CDR3 DNA is TGTGCCAGCAGTTACTCGAATGGAGATCAGTTCTTC.

CDR3 coding DNA: TGTGCCAGCAGGGGAACAGGGGGCCGAGATGAGCAGTTCTTC. This encodes CASRGTGGRDEQFF. The genes are TRBV2 and TRBJ2-1; 9 positions match TRBD1. CDR1 and CDR2 from the germline V gene are SNHLY and FYNNEI. The CDR3 is made up of 14 amino acids. V was pared by 6 bases and J by 8 bases, with 8 bases of the junction left unmatched.

This clone was found a few times. The CDR3 reads CASGIGRRDQPQHF. DNA for the CDR3: TGTGCCAGCGGAATAGGGCGAAGGGATCAGCCCCAGCATTTT. The chain couples TRBV6-5 to TRBJ1-5, with unresolved D. The V end lost 8 bases, the J end lost 5 bases, and 16 bases lay between the germline ends. This CDR3 is built from 14 residues. Germline CDR1 is MNHEY and CDR2 is SVGAGI.

V and J are TRBV15 and TRBJ2-7, with a weak D call TRBD2 (5 bases). The CDR3 consists of 13 residues. The germline V gene has CDR1 LNHNV and CDR2 YYDKDF (reference sequence). Trimming shortened V by 0 bases and J by 6 bases, and 9 bases separated the two germline ends. The CDR3: CATSRDGGREQYF. DNA of the CDR3: TGTGCCACCAGCAGAGACGGCGGGCGCGAGCAGTACTTC.

The rearrangement links TRBV7-9 to TRBJ2-1; 8 bases agree with TRBD2. The CDR3 extends over 14 amino acids. After removal of 5 bases from V and 7 bases from J, the junction contained 7 bases not matched to a gene. CDR1 is SEHNR and CDR2 is FQNEAQ in the germline V gene (reference sequence). CDR3 sequence reads: CASSPDGGANEQFF. The CDR3 nucleotides read TGTGCCAGCAGCCCCGACGGGGGGGCGAATGAGCAGTTCTTC.

CDR3 sequence reads: CASRLAGGSGNTIYF. The DNA for the CDR3 is TGTGCCAGCAGATTAGCCGGGGGCTCTGGAAACACCATATATTTT. V is TRBV6-1 and J is TRBJ1-3; D might be TRBD1 (5 bases). Germline-derived CDR1 and CDR2 are MNHNS and SASEGT. CDR3 size: 15 residues. Trimming shortened V by 6 bases and J by 0 bases, and 12 bases separated the two germline ends.

The rearrangement links TRBV7-2 to TRBJ2-7, with TRBD2 matching 7 bases. The V gene end was trimmed by 1 base and the J gene end by 4 bases; junction bases not matched to a gene: 7. The germline CDR1 and CDR2 sequences are SGHTA and FQGNSA. CDR3 size: 15 residues. The CDR3 loop is CASSLEGGSLYEQYF. The CDR3, as DNA: TGTGCCAGCAGCTTAGAGGGCGGGAGTCTTTACGAGCAGTACTTC.

The rearrangement uses TRBV4-1 and TRBJ1-4, with D uncertain. Trimming took off 4 bases at V and 7 bases at J, with 13 bases between the two ends. Germline V gives CDR1 MGHRA, CDR2 YSYEKL. The CDR3 is 14 residues long. CDR3 bases: TGCGCCAGCAGCCCCCCTCATAACTTTGAAAAACTGTTTTTT. It is translated as CASSPPHNFEKLFF.

The chain combines TRBV10-3 with TRBJ2-3; 8 bases align to TRBD2. Germline loops: CDR1 ENHRY, CDR2 SYGVKD. This CDR3 is 14 amino acids long. The V segment lost 9 bases and the J segment 4 bases; nucleotides outside the gene matches: 9. The CDR3 nucleotides read TGTGCCATAAAGAGCGGGGGTAGTTCAGATACGCAGTATTTT. As protein: CAIKSGGSSDTQYF.

The chain employs TRBV28 and TRBJ2-5; D may be TRBD1 (6 bases). Germline-derived CDR1 and CDR2 are MDHEN and SYDVKM. V lost 6 bases, J lost 5 bases, and 13 bases lay in between. The CDR3 consists of 13 residues. This CDR3 is CASRQQGPETQYF. DNA for the CDR3: TGTGCCAGCAGACAACAGGGTCCGGAGACCCAGTACTTC.

On this clone itself: Other DNA sequences in the sample encode the same CDR3. The chain joins TRBV7-2 to TRBJ1-2; 9 nucleotides line up with TRBD1. Germline CDR1 and CDR2: SGHTA and FQGNSA. The CDR3 has 13 residues. With V trimmed by 5 bases and J by 8 bases, 6 bases remained unmatched. The CDR3: CASSPGQGGGYTF. The CDR3 DNA is TGTGCCAGCAGCCCGGGACAGGGCGGCGGCTACACCTTC.

This clone has a single count. The chain couples TRBV5-1 to TRBJ2-3; 8 nucleotides agree with TRBD2. There are 16 residues in the CDR3. J lost 3 bases, V lost 5 bases, and 11 bases had no gene match. Germline lookup yields CDR1 SGHRS and CDR2 YFSETQ. CDR3 sequence reads: CASSGGSGMLTDTQYF. The CDR3 DNA is TGCGCCAGCAGTGGGGGTAGCGGGATGTTGACAGATACGCAGTATTTT.

DNA for the CDR3: TGTGCCAGCAGCCAGGGATGGAGAGAGACCCAGTACTTC. The encoded protein is CASSQGWRETQYF. The chain joins TRBV28 to TRBJ2-5; possibly TRBD1 for D (5 bases). The germline gives CDR1 MDHEN, CDR2 SYDVKM. The germline V and J ends were trimmed by 6 bases and 4 bases, with 12 bases remaining between them. This CDR3 comprises 13 residues.